This TCR beta chain was obtained from a study of identical twins (dated by TCRdb to the mid-2010s). In the study overall: TCR alpha and beta repertoires from monozygotic twins, unrelated adults of various ages and cord blood were deep-sequenced to test whether fetal clonotypes persist. Replicate twin experiments were performed at different times using different library preparation protocols to rule out contamination. Here is what the overall study found, with its caveats: The excess sharing between twins in beta out-of-frame sequences was weaker because fewer shared sequences reduced the signal-to-noise ratio. Fewer insertions were carried by abundant cord blood beta clonotypes; a weaker similar trend was observed in young adult naive repertoires, while no such trend was observed in memory repertoires. Compared with coincidental sharing between unrelated individuals, out-of-frame TCR alpha sequences shared between twins showed an excess of sequences with low generation probability. In monozygotic twins, out-of-frame TCR alpha sharing was systematically underestimated by recombination models, although the models agreed with sharing between unrelated individuals. Invariant T cells such as MAIT and iNKT could partly confound zero-insertion analyses, although diverse VJ usage argued against such confounding for most clonotypes. Conclusions relied on cross-sectional statistical analysis, since the same donors could not be followed over many years.

The library came from 5' RACE. These reads were obtained on an Illumina HiSeq 2000. Template switching added a universal primer binding site, and the final cDNA carried a unique molecular identifier that allowed TCR cDNA molecules to be counted accurately. First-strand cDNA for TCR alpha and beta chains was synthesized from specific primers in the conserved constant-segment region. Each cDNA library was double barcoded, with a SMART-Mk sample barcode plus Illumina barcodes, to control for contamination. TruSeq adapter sequences along with Illumina sample barcodes were introduced in two successive PCR steps. The TCR alpha and beta cDNA libraries were sequenced on the Illumina HiSeq platform using custom primers. In the original analysis: Raw reads were processed with MiGEC to extract unique molecular identifiers, and MiXCR was used to determine CDR3 positions. For each individual, recombination models were inferred using an EM algorithm with the repgenHMM and IGoR tools. The analysis of shared clonotypes was done with the tcR package in R, with sharing normalized by the product of cloneset sizes. To study raw recombination without the effects of thymic and clonal selection, out-of-frame nonproductive sequences were analyzed. TCRdb reanalyzed the raw reads on its own, using fastp at Q25 for trimming and MiXCR for clone calling, and kept in-frame beta chains. A single entry per CDR3 protein holds the most common genes and DNA from its merged rows. The V and J calls reflect TCRdb's pipeline rather than the authors' work. This sample holds some 590,000 distinct CDR3 sequences; more than 9% were observed only once. Jointly, the top ten make up 2.5% to 3% of the sample.

This clonotype came up many times. The target of this receptor is not known. No much larger clonotype is one base removed from it; base qualities were not supplied. Every donor in the study was a healthy Caucasian. The twin cohort consisted of three pairs of female monozygotic twins, all aged roughly 18 to 30 years. Peripheral blood mononuclear cells were used as the source from which RNA for TCR libraries was isolated. The CDR3 starts with the cysteine, ends with the phenylalanine, and has 15 residues. This entry keeps only the CDR3 DNA: 45 bases, framed from base 1. Unmatched junction bases come to 4, with V trimmed by 1 base and J by 7 bases. The germline V gene gives CDR1 as LGHNA and CDR2 as YSLEER. The sample also formed part of further work on yellow fever vaccine responses in identical twins. In that second paper, the authors write: The T cell response to vaccination in identical twins was reported by the authors to appear partly convergent and partly personalized. The study precisely tracked vaccine-responding T cell clones in identical twins.

The source of this sequence is a woman younger than 35 in good health. Source material: PBMCs. The V and J segments used are TRBV4-3 and TRBJ2-1; 10 bases in between match TRBD1. The nucleotide sequence is TGCGCCAGCAGCCAAGGGACAGGGGGAGTGAATGAGCAGTTCTTC. The resulting protein is CASSQGTGGVNEQFF.